This T cell receptor beta chain was sequenced during a study of a mutant IDH1 vaccine in newly diagnosed glioma. Sequenced by immunoSEQ multiplex PCR; TCRdb stores in-frame clones only, minus some. The repertoire holds tens of thousands of clones, with 76% as singletons. The time point here: week 47, end of study. Topical imiquimod accompanied each vaccine dose, which consisted of 300 ug of mutant IDH1 20-mer peptide. Points on this clone: Its antigen remains unidentified.

CDR1 is MNHNS, CDR2 SASEGT, per germline. The CDR3 has 15 residues. Trimming at V came to 3 bases and at J to 8 bases, leaving 6 bases not matched to a gene. This chain joins TRBV6-1 and TRBJ2-1; 11 positions agree with TRBD1. This TCR came from a middle-aged woman with glioma. Some clones in this sample may be carry-over from other donors' samples. The input for sequencing was PBMCs, taken from a glioma patient whose treatment included an IDH1 peptide vaccine. CDR3 sequence reads: CASSDRTGGQDEQFF. DNA for the CDR3: TGTGCCAGCAGTGATCGGACAGGGGGCCAGGATGAGCAGTTCTTC.